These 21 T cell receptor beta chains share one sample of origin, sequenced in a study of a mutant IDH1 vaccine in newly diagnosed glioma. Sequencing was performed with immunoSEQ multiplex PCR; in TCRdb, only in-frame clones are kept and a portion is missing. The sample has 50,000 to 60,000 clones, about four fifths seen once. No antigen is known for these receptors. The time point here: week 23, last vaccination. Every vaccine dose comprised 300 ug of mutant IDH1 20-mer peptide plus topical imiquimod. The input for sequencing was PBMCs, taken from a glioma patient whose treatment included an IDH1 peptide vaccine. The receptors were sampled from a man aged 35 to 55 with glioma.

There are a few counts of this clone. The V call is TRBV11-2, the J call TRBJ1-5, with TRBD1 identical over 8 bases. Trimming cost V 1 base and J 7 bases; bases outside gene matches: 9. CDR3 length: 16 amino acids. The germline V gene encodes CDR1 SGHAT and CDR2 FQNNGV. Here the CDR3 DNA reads TGTGCCAGCAGCTTAGTCCAGGGGGCCCCGGGCCAGCCCCAGCATTTT. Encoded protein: CASSLVQGAPGQPQHF. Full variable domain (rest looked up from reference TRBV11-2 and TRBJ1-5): EAGVAQSPRYKIIEKRQSVAFWCNPISGHATLYWYQQILGQGPKLLIQFQNNGVVDDSQLPKDRFSAERLKGVDSTLKIQPAKLEDSAVYLCASSLVQGAPGQPQHFGDGTRLSIL.

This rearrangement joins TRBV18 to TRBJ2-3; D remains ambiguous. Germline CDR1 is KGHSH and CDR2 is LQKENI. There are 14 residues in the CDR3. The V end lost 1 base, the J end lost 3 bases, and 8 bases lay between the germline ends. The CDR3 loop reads CASSPREATDTQYF. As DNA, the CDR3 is TGTGCCAGCTCACCACGGGAAGCAACAGATACGCAGTATTTT.

CDR3 in amino acids: CASTERASYNEQFF. CDR3 DNA sequence: TGTGCCAGCACGGAGCGAGCTAGCTACAATGAGCAGTTCTTC. The chain employs TRBV6-5 and TRBJ2-1; D gene uncertain. CDR3 length equals 14 residues. V was shortened by 7 bases and J by 3 bases, with 13 bases between the two germline ends. The V gene's germline CDR1 is MNHEY and CDR2 SVGAGI.

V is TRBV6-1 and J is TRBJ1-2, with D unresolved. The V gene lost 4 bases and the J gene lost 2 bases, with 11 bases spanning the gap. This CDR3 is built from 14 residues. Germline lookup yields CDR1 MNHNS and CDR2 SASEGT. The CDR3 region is CASSGRTSNYGYTF. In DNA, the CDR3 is TGTGCCAGCAGTGGCAGAACCTCCAACTATGGCTACACCTTC.

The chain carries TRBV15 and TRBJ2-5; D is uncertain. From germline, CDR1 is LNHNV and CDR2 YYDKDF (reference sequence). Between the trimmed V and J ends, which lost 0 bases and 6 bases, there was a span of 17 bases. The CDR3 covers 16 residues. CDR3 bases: TGTGCCACCAGCAGAGATTCGGTTCCGGGTGGACAGACCCAGTACTTC. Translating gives CATSRDSVPGGQTQYF.

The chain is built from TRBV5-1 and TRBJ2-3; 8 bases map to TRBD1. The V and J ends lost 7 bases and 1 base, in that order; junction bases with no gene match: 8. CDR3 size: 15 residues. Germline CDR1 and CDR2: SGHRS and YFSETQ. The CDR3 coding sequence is TGCGCCAGCGGACAGGGACCCCAGGGCACAGATACGCAGTATTTT. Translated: CASGQGPQGTDTQYF.

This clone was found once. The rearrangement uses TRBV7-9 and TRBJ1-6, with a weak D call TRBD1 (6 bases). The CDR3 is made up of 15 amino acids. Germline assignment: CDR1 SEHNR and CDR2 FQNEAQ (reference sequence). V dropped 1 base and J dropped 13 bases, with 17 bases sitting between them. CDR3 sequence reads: CASSLEGGQGYPLHF. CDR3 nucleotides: TGTGCCAGCAGCTTAGAGGGGGGGCAGGGTTATCCCCTCCACTTT.

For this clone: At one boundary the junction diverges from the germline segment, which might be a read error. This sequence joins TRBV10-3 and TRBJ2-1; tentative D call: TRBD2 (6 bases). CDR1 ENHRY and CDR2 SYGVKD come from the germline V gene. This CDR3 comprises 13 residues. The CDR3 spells CAISKGTDNEQFF. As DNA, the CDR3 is TGTGCCATCAGCAAAGGGACTGACAATGAACAGTTCTTC.

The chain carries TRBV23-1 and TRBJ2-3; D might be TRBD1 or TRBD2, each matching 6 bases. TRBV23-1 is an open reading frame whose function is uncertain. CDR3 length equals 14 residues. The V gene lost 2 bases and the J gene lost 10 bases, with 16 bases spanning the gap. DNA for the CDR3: TGCGCCAGCAGTCAAAGGGTGCCGGGGGCCCCGCAGTATTTT. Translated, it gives CASSQRVPGAPQYF.

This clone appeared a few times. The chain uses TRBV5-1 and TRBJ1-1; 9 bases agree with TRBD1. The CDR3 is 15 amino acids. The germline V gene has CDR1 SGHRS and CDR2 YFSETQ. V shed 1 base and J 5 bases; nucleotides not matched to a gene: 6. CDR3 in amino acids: CASSLWDRVVTEAFF. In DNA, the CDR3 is TGCGCCAGCAGCTTGTGGGACAGGGTCGTAACTGAAGCTTTCTTT. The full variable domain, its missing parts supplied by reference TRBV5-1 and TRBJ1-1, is KAGVTQTPRYLIKTRGQQVTLSCSPISGHRSVSWYQQTPGQGLQFLFEYFSETQRNKGNFPGRFSGRQFSNSRSEMNVSTLELGDSALYLCASSLWDRVVTEAFFGQGTRLTVV.

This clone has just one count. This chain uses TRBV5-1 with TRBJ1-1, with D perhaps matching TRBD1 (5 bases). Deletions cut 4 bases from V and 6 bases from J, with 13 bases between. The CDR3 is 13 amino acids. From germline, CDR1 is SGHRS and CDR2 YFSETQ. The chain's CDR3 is CASSLGGAAEAFF. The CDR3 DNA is TGCGCCAGCAGCCTGGGAGGGGCCGCTGAAGCTTTCTTT.

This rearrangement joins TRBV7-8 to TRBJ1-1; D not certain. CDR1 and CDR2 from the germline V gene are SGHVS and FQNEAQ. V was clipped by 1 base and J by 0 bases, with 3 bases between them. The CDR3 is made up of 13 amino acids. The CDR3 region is CASSLGMNTEAFF. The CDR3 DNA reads TGTGCCAGCAGCTTAGGCATGAACACTGAAGCTTTCTTT.

Written as DNA, the CDR3 is TGTGCCAGCAGCCCCGACAGTGTTAATCAGCCCCAGCATTTT. Translating it yields CASSPDSVNQPQHF. The gene calls are TRBV9 and TRBJ1-5; D might be TRBD1 (5 bases). From germline, CDR1 is SGDLS and CDR2 YYNGEE. The V end was cut by 4 bases, the J end by 4 bases, with 12 bases between. This CDR3 region has 14 residues.

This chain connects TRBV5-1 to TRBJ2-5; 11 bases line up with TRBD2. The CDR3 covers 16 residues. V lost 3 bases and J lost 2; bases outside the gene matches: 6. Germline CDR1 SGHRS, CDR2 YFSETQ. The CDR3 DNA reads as TGCGCCAGCAGCTGGGCAGGGACTAGCGGTCAAGAGACCCAGTACTTC. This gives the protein CASSWAGTSGQETQYF.

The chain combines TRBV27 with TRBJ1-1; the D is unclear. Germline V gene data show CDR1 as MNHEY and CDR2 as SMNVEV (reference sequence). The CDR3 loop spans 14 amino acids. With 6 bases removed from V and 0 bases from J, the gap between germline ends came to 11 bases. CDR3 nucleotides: TGTGCCAGCAGGCAGAGAGCCGTGAACACTGAAGCTTTCTTT. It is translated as CASRQRAVNTEAFF.

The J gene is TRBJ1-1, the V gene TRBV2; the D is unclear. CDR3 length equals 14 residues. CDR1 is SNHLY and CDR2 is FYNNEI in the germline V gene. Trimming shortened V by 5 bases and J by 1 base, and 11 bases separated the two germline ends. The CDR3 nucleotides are TGTGCCAGCAGTCCACGACGGACGAACACTGAAGCTTTCTTT. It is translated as CASSPRRTNTEAFF.

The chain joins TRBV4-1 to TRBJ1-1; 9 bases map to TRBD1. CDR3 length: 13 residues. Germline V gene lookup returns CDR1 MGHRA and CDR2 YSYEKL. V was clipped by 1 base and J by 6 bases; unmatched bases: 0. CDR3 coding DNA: TGCGCCAGCAGCCAAGGACAGGGGGCTGAAGCTTTCTTT. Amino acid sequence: CASSQGQGAEAFF.

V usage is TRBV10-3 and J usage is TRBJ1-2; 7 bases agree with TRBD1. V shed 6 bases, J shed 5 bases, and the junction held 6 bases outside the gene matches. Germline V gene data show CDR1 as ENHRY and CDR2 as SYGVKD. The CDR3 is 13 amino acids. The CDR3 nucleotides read TGTGCCATCAGCCGACAGGGTAGATATGGCTACACCTTC. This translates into CAISRQGRYGYTF.

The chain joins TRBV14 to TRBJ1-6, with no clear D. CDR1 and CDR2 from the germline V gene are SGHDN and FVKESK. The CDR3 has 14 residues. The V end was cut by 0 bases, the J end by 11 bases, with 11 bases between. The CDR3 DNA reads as TGTGCCAGCAGCCAAGAGCGGGGAAGTCCACCCCTCCACTTT. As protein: CASSQERGSPPLHF. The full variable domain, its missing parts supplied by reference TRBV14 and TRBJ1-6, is EAGVTQFPSHSVIEKGQTVTLRCDPISGHDNLYWYRRVMGKEIKFLLHFVKESKQDESGMPNNRFLAERTGGTYSTLKVQPAELEDSGVYFCASSQERGSPPLHFGNGTRLTVT.

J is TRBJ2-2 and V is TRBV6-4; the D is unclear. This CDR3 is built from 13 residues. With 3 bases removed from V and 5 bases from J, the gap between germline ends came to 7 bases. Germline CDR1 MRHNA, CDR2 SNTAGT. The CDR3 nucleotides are TGTGCCAGCAGTGAAACTGGGACCGGGGAGCTGTTTTTT. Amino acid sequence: CASSETGTGELFF.

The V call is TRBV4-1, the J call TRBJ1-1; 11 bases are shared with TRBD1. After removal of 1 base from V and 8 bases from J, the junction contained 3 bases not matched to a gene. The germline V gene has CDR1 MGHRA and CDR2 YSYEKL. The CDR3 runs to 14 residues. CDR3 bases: TGCGCCAGCAGCCAAGGGACAGGGGGCCGGGAAGCTTTCTTT. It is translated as CASSQGTGGREAFF.